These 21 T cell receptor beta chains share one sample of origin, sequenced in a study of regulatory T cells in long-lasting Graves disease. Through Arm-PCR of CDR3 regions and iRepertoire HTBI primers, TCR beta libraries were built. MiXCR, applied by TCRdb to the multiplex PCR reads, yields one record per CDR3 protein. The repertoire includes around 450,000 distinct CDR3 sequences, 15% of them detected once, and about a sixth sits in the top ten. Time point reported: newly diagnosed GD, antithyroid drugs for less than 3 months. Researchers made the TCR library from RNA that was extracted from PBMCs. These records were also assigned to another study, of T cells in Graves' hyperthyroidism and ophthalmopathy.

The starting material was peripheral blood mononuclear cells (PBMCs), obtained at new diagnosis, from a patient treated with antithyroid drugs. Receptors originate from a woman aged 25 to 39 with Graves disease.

This CDR3 reads CAISRGQGIDEQFF. In nucleotides, the CDR3 is TGTGCCATCAGCCGCGGGCAGGGGATAGATGAGCAGTTCTTC. The V and J genes are TRBV6-1 and TRBJ2-1, with D possibly TRBD1 on 6 matching bases. V lost 10 bases to trimming and J lost 8 bases, with 21 bases between them. The CDR3 covers 14 residues. Per the germline V gene, CDR1 is MNHNS and CDR2 is SASEGT.

The chain's CDR3 is CAWSGGDWGYTF. In DNA form, the CDR3 reads TGTGCCTGGAGTGGAGGGGACTGGGGCTACACCTTC. The gene calls are TRBV30 and TRBJ1-2; D might be TRBD1 (5 bases). V dropped 1 base and J dropped 8 bases, with 11 bases sitting between them. This CDR3 region has 12 residues. The germline V gene encodes CDR1 GTSNPN and CDR2 SVGIG (reference sequence).

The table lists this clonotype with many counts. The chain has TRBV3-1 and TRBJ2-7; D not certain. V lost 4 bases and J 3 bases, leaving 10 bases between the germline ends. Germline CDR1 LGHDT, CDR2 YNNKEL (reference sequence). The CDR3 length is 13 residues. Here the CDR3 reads CASSPYTGYEQYF. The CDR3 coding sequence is TGTGCCAGCAGCCCCTATACCGGCTACGAGCAGTACTTC.

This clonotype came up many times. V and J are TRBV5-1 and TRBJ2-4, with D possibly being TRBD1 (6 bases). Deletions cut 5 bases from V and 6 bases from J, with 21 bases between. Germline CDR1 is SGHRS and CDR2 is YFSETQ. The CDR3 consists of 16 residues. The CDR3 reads CASSRLGAEIRNIQYF. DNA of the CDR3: TGCGCCAGCAGTCGGTTGGGGGCAGAAATTCGAAACATTCAGTACTTC.

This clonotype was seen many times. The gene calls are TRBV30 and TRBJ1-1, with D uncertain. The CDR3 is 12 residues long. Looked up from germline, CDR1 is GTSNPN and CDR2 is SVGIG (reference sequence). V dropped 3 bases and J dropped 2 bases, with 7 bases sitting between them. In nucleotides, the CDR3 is TGTGCCTGGAGAGCGGGAAACACTGAAGCTTTCTTT. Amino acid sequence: CAWRAGNTEAFF.

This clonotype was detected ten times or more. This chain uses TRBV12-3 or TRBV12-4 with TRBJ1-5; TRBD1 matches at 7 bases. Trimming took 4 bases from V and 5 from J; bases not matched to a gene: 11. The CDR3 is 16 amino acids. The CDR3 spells CASSSSLGRGDQPQHF. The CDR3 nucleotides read TGTGCCAGCAGTTCATCTCTGGGCAGGGGGGATCAGCCCCAGCATTTT.

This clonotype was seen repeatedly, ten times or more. This CDR3 is CASSLVPPSYGGGGELFF. For the CDR3, the DNA is TGTGCCAGCAGTTTGGTCCCCCCTAGCTACGGCGGCGGCGGGGAGCTGTTTTTT. The chain joins TRBV12-3 or TRBV12-4 to TRBJ2-2, with a tentative D call TRBD2 (5 bases). Trimming cost V 3 bases and J 7 bases, with 24 bases left between them. CDR3 length equals 18 residues.

The CDR3 nucleotides are TGTGCCAGCAGTGATACAGACACCGGGGAGCTGTTTTTT. Protein: CASSDTDTGELFF. The rearrangement joins TRBV6-4 to TRBJ2-2; D is uncertain. CDR3 length equals 13 residues. V was cut by 3 bases and J by 3 bases, with 5 bases left in between. The V gene's germline CDR1 is MRHNA and CDR2 SNTAGT.

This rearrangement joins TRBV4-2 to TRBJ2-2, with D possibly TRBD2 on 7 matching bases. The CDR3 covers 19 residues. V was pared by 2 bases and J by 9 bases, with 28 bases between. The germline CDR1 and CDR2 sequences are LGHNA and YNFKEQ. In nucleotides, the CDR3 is TGTGCCAGCAGCCAACCATTAAAGATTGGGGGAGGGGGGTTGCGGGAGCTGTTTTTT. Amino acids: CASSQPLKIGGGGLRELFF.

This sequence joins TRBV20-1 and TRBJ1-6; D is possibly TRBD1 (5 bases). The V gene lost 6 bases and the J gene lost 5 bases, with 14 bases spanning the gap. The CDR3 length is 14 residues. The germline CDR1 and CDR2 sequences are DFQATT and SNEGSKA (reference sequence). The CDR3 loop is CSALTQGNNSPLHF. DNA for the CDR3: TGCAGTGCGCTTACCCAGGGAAATAATTCACCCCTCCACTTT.

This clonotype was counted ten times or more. Here the CDR3 reads CAWSRALYNEQFF. The DNA for the CDR3 is TGTGCCTGGAGTCGGGCCTTATACAATGAGCAGTTCTTC. V gene TRBV30 combines with J gene TRBJ2-1; D call uncertain. V was cut by 2 bases and J by 4 bases, with 9 bases left in between. Looked up from germline, CDR1 is GTSNPN and CDR2 is SVGIG (reference sequence). The CDR3 is made up of 13 amino acids. Looking up the rest from reference TRBV30 and TRBJ2-1 gives the full variable domain: SQTIHQWPATLVQPVGSPLSLECTVEGTSNPNLYWYRQAAGRGLQLLFYSVGIGQISSEVPQNLSASRPQDRQFILSSKKLLLSDSGFYLCAWSRALYNEQFFGPGTRLTVL.

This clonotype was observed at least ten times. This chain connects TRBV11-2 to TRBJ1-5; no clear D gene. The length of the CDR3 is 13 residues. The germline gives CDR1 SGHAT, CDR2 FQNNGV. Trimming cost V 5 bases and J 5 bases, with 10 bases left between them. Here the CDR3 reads CASSPDPDQPQHF. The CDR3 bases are TGTGCCAGCAGCCCAGATCCCGATCAGCCCCAGCATTTT.

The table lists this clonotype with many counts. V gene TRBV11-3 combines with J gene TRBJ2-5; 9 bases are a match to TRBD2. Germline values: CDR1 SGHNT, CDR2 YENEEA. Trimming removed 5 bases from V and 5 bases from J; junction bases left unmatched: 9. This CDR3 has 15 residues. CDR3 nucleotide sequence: TGTGCCAGCAGCCCACCGACTAGCGGTCCGGAGACCCAGTACTTC. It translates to CASSPPTSGPETQYF.

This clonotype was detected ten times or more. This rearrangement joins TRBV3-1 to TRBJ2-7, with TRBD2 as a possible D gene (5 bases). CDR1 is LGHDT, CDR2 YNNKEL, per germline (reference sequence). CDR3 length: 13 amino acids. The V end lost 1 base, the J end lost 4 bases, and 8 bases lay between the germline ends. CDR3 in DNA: TGTGCCAGCAGCCAAGTTTCGGGGTACGAGCAGTACTTC. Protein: CASSQVSGYEQYF.

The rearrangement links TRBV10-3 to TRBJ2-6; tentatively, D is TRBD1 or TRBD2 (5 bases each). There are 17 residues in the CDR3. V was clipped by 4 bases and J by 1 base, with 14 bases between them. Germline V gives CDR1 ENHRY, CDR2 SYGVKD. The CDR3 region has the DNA TGTGCCATCAGTGGCCCGGGACCTTTTTCTGGGGCCAACGTCCTGACTTTC. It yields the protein CAISGPGPFSGANVLTF.

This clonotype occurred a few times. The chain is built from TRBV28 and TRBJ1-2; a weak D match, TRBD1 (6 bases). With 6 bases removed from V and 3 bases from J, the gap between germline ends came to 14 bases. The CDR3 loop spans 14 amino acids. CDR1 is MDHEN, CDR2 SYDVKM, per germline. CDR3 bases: TGTGCCAGCAGACTAACAGGGATCTACTATGGCTACACCTTC. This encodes CASRLTGIYYGYTF.

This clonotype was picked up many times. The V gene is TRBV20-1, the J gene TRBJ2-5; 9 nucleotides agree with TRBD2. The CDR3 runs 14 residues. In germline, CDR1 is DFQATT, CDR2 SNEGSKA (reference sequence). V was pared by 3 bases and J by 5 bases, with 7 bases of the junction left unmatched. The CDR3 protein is CSARAGGRIETQYF. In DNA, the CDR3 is TGCAGTGCTAGGGCGGGAGGGAGGATCGAGACCCAGTACTTC.

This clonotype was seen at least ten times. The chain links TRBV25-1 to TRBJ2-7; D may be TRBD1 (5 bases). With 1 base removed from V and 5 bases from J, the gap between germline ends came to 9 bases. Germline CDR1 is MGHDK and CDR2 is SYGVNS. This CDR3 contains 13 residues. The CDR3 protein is CASSESPRDEQYF. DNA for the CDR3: TGTGCCAGCAGTGAATCCCCCAGGGACGAGCAGTACTTC.

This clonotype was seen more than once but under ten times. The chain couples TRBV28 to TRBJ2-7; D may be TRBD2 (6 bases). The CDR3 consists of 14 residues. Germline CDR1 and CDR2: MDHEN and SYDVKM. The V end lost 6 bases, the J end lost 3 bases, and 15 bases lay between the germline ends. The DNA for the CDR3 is TGTGCCAGCAGCCCCGGGACTGAAAGCTACGAGCAGTACTTC. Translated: CASSPGTESYEQYF.

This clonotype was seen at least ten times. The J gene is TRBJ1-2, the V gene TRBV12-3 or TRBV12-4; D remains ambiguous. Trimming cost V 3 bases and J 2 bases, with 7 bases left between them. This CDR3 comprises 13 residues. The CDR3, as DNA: TGTGCCAGCAGTTTCGGCCCGAACTATGGCTACACCTTC. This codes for CASSFGPNYGYTF.

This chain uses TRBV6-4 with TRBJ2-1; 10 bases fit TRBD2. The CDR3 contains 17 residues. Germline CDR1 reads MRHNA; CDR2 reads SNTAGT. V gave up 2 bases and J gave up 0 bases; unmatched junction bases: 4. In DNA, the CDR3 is TGTGCCAGCAGTGACGGCTCTAGCGGGAGCTCCTACAATGAGCAGTTCTTC. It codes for CASSDGSSGSSYNEQFF.